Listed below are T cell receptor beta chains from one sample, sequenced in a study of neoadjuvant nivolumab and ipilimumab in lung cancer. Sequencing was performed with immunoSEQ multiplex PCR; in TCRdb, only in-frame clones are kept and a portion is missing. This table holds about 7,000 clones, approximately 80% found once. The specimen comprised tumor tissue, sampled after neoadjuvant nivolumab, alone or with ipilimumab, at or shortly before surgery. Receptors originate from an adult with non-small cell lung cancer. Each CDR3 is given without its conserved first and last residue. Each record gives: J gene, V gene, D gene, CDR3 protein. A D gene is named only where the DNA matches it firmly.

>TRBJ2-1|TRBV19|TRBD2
ASSMSGGNEQF
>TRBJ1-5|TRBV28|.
ASHRVRQPQH
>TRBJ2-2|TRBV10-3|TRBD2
AIRAGLADTGELF
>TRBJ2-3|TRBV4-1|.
ASSQEGATTDTQY
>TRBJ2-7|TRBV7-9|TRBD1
ASSSGQGLSRAYYEQY
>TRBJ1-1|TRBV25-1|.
AILQGGCCTEAF
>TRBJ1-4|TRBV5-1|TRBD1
ASRRTGQSTNEKLF
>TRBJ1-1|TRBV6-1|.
ASSATGTDTEAF
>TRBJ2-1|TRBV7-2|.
ASSEVGEQF
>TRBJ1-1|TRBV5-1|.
ASSLDRMNTEAF
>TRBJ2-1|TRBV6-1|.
ASQRPLVLNEQF
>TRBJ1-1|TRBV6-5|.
ASTRDRNTEAF
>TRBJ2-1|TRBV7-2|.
ASSLARNNEQF
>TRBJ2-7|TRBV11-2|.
ASSQGRGNSYEQY
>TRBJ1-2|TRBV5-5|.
ASSSGGGASYGYT
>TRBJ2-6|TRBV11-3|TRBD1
ASSYSAGGYGANVLT
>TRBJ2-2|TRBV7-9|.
ASSPTMGAVTGELF
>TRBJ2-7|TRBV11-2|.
ASSLRGLVFYEQY
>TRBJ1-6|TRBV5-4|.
ASSFGTRHGASPLH
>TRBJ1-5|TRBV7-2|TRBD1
ASSLVQGGNQPQH
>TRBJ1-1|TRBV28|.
ASSLQGEAF
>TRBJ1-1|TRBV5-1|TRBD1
ASRTGTVNTEAF
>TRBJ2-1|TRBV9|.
ASSVGADSYNEQF
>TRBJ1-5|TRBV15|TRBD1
ATSHGQVRRNQPQH